These 17 T cell receptor beta chains were sequenced from one sample in a study of T cell responses to AZD1222 COVID-19 vaccine (dated by TCRdb to about 2021). Receptor amplification or capture employed the immunoSEQ multiplex PCR assay. The clones in this table, taken by TCRdb from immuneACCESS, are in-frame only. Not every clone is retained; where verified, under half of the shortfall comes from an unresolved V gene, and the cause of the rest is unknown. The sample table shows 150,000 to 200,000 clones, and approximately 94% are seen once. The leading ten clones occupy over 4.5% of the sample. This specimen's time point label, per the study, means: about 28 days (+/-7) after the second vaccine dose. Specimen: peripheral blood, collected 28 days after the second AZD1222 dose. These receptors were taken from an adult who received the AZD1222 COVID-19 vaccine.

The rearrangement joins TRBV27 to TRBJ2-2; D unresolved. Per the germline V gene, CDR1 is MNHEY and CDR2 is SMNVEV (reference sequence). The V end lost 4 bases, the J end lost 6 bases, and 6 bases lay between the germline ends. The CDR3 has 12 amino acids. The DNA for the CDR3 is TGTGCCAGCAGTTCCGAACCCGGGGAGCTGTTTTTT. Its translation is CASSSEPGELFF.

The count of this clone is one. In DNA form, the CDR3 reads TGTGCCAGTAGTCGACAGGCCAATCAGCCCCAGCATTTT. The encoded protein is CASSRQANQPQHF. The chain recombines TRBV19 with TRBJ1-5; D might be TRBD1 (6 bases). The CDR3 has 13 amino acids. Germline V gene lookup returns CDR1 LNHDA and CDR2 SQIVND (reference sequence). V lost 5 bases, J lost 3 bases, and 8 bases lay in between.

The V gene is TRBV12-3 or TRBV12-4, the J gene TRBJ2-1; D tentatively fits TRBD1 or TRBD2 (7 bases each). V dropped 7 bases and J dropped 10 bases, with 11 bases sitting between them. The CDR3 contains 11 residues. The DNA of the CDR3 is TGTGCCAGCACCAGGGGGGGGGAGCAGTTCTTC. Translation: CASTRGGEQFF.

V gene TRBV15 combines with J gene TRBJ1-3, with 7 bases aligning to TRBD1. CDR1 LNHNV and CDR2 YYDKDF come from the germline V gene (reference sequence). The CDR3 loop spans 15 amino acids. Trimming took 3 bases from V and 0 from J; bases not matched to a gene: 2. Written as DNA, the CDR3 is TGTGCCACCAGCAGGGGACAGTCCTCTGGAAACACCATATATTTT. This sequence encodes CATSRGQSSGNTIYF.

This clone was seen once. The rearrangement uses TRBV24-1 and TRBJ2-3; D might be TRBD1 (5 bases). The CDR3 is 13 amino acids. V lost 6 bases and J lost 3, with 9 bases in between. Per germline, CDR1 KGHDR and CDR2 SFDVKD. CDR3 nucleotides: TGTGCCACCAGTCCAGGGTGGACAGATACGCAGTATTTT. Amino acid sequence: CATSPGWTDTQYF.

This chain connects TRBV5-6 to TRBJ2-7; no clear D gene. Trimming left V 3 bases short and J 0 bases short, with 10 bases between. Germline V gives CDR1 SGHDT, CDR2 YYEEEE. CDR3 length: 14 amino acids. The chain's CDR3 is CASSYFSSSYEQYF. CDR3 nucleotide sequence: TGTGCCAGCAGCTATTTCTCGAGCTCCTACGAGCAGTACTTC.

The chain is built from TRBV24-1 and TRBJ2-7, with 14 bases lining up with TRBD2. CDR3 length: 15 residues. Germline V gene data show CDR1 as KGHDR and CDR2 as SFDVKD. V trimming: 3 bases; J trimming: 5 bases; junction bases outside the gene matches: 2. Written as DNA, the CDR3 is TGTGCCACCAGTGATCCGGGACTAGCGGGAGACGAGCAGTACTTC. This sequence encodes CATSDPGLAGDEQYF.

The rearrangement uses TRBV7-9 and TRBJ1-2; D unresolved. The CDR3 sequence is 13 residues long. V was trimmed by 3 bases and J by 2 bases, leaving 7 bases between them. In germline, CDR1 is SEHNR, CDR2 FQNEAQ (reference sequence). The CDR3 DNA reads as TGTGCCAGCAGCTTGAATGGGAACTATGGCTACACCTTC. It translates to CASSLNGNYGYTF.

This rearrangement joins TRBV20-1 to TRBJ1-6; 9 bases match TRBD1. V gave up 3 bases and J gave up 9 bases; unmatched junction bases: 9. This CDR3 has 15 residues. The germline V gene encodes CDR1 DFQATT and CDR2 SNEGSKA (reference sequence). Here the CDR3 DNA reads TGCAGTGCTAGTCCACCGGGACAGGGATCTTCACCCCTCCACTTT. Protein sequence: CSASPPGQGSSPLHF.

CDR3 in amino acids: CASSEDPGPRLGKLFF. CDR3 nucleotides: TGTGCCAGCAGTGAAGACCCCGGGCCCCGGTTGGGAAAACTGTTTTTT. The genes are TRBV2 and TRBJ1-4; unclear D gene. Trimming stripped 1 base from V and 10 bases from J, with 19 bases between. Germline CDR1 reads SNHLY; CDR2 reads FYNNEI. The CDR3 totals 16 residues.

The V call is TRBV12-5, the J call TRBJ2-1; perhaps D is TRBD1 or TRBD2 (5 bases each). Germline V lookup: CDR1 LGHNT, CDR2 FRNRAP. The V end lost 5 bases, the J end lost 2 bases, and 13 bases lay between the germline ends. CDR3 length: 15 residues. The CDR3 reads CASGPGDAPYNEQFF. Written as DNA, the CDR3 is TGTGCTAGTGGTCCCGGGGACGCCCCCTACAATGAGCAGTTCTTC.

The CDR3: CASSPLTGWGQPQHF. The CDR3 DNA sequence: TGTGCCAGCAGCCCCCTTACGGGGTGGGGTCAGCCCCAGCATTTT. The gene calls are TRBV7-9 and TRBJ1-5; D unclear. This CDR3 comprises 15 residues. V lost 5 bases and J lost 6, with 17 bases in between. In germline, CDR1 is SEHNR, CDR2 FQNEAQ (reference sequence).

The chain carries TRBV9 and TRBJ2-2; D is unclear. The CDR3 extends over 14 amino acids. The V gene's germline CDR1 is SGDLS and CDR2 YYNGEE. Trimming removed 5 bases at V and 4 bases at J, with 12 bases between. The CDR3 DNA follows: TGTGCCAGCAGTAGGGCCCGAGGCACCGGGGAGCTGTTTTTT. This translates into CASSRARGTGELFF.

This rearrangement joins TRBV29-1 to TRBJ2-6; D is possibly TRBD1 or TRBD2 (6 bases each). V dropped 4 bases and J dropped 3 bases, with 19 bases sitting between them. CDR1 SQVTM and CDR2 ANQGSEA come from the germline V gene. This CDR3 comprises 17 residues. The DNA of the CDR3 is TGCAGCGTTGTTGGGGGGCATTCAGGACGTGGGGCCAACGTCCTGACTTTC. Its translation: CSVVGGHSGRGANVLTF.

The rearrangement uses TRBV3-1 (or the pseudogene TRBV3-2) and TRBJ2-7, with D possibly called TRBD1 or TRBD2 (5 bases each). V was pared by 5 bases and J by 2 bases, with 13 bases between. Germline lookup yields CDR1 LGHDT and CDR2 YNNKEL (reference sequence). The length of the CDR3 is 14 residues. This CDR3 reads CASSDRDGTYEQYF. CDR3 bases: TGTGCCAGCAGCGACCGGGACGGGACCTACGAGCAGTACTTC.

This chain uses TRBV10-3 with TRBJ2-1; D unresolved. Trimming left V 7 bases short and J 8 bases short, with 18 bases between. This CDR3 has 14 residues. CDR1 is ENHRY, CDR2 SYGVKD, per germline. Here the CDR3 DNA reads TGTGCCATCACTCGCAGACATGGTTGGGATGAGCAGTTCTTC. Translation gives CAITRRHGWDEQFF.

This clone is a singleton in its sample. The rearrangement uses TRBV6-5 and TRBJ1-1; 9 bases match TRBD1. This CDR3 contains 15 residues. The germline gives CDR1 MNHEY, CDR2 SVGAGI. Trimming cost V 6 bases and J 1 base; bases outside gene matches: 6. The CDR3 DNA follows: TGTGCCAGCAGGCCTCCGGGACAGGGGAACACTGAAGCTTTCTTT. This translates into CASRPPGQGNTEAFF.